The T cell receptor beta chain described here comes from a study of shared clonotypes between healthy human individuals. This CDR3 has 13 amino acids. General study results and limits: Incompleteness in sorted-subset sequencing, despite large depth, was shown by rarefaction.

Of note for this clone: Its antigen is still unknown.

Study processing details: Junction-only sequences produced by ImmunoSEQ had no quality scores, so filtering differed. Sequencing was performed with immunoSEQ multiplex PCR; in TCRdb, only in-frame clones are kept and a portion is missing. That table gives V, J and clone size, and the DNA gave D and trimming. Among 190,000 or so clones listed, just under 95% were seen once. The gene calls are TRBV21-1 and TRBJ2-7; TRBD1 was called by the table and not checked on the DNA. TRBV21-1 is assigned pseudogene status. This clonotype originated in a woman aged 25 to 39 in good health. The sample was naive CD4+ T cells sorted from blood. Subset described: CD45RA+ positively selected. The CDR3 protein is CASSKVRGYEQYF. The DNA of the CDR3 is TGTGCCAGCAGCAAGGTCAGGGGGTACGAGCAGTACTTC.